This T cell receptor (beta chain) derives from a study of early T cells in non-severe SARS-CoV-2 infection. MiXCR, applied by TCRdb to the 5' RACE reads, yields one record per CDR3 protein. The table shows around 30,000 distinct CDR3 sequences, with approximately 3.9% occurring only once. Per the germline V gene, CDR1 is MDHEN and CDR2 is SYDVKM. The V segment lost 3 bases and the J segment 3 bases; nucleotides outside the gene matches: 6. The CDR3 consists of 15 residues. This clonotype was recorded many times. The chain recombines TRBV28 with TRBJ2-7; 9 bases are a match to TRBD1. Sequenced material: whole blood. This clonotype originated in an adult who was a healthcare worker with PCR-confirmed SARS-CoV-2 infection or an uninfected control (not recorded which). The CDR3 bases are TGTGCCAGCAGTTTGGGGTCGGACAGGGGCTACGAGCAGTACTTC. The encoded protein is CASSLGSDRGYEQYF.